This T cell receptor beta chain was found in a study of technical replicates of blood from a few donors. Germline CDR1 reads SEHNR; CDR2 reads FQNEAQ (reference sequence). The V and J ends lost 5 bases and 1 base respectively, with 3 bases between them. CDR3 size: 11 residues. Measured with immunoSEQ multiplex PCR; TCRdb has only the in-frame clones, and not every one. The repertoire holds 80,000 to 100,000 clones, with about 90% as singletons. The receptor was derived from a human donor in good health. This sequence joins TRBV7-9 and TRBJ2-7; D not resolved. The sequencing sample was made of T cells isolated from PBMCs. The CDR3 bases are TGTGCCAGCAGCCCGTCCTACGAGCAGTACTTC. Protein product: CASSPSYEQYF.